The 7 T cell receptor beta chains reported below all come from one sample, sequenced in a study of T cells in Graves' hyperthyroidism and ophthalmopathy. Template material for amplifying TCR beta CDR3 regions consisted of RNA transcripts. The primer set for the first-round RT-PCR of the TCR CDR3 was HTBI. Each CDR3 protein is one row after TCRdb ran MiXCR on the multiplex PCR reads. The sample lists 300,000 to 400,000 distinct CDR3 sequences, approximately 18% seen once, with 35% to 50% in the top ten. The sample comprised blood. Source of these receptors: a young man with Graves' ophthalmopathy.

This CDR3 reads CASSFDVRTPEQYF. CDR3 coding DNA: TGTGCCAGCAGCTTTGATGTCAGGACTCCCGAGCAGTACTTC. The genes are TRBV7-9 and TRBJ2-7; D is perhaps TRBD2 (5 bases). The CDR3 has 14 residues. The germline V gene encodes CDR1 SEHNR and CDR2 FQNEAQ (reference sequence). V dropped 3 bases and J dropped 6 bases, with 15 bases sitting between them.

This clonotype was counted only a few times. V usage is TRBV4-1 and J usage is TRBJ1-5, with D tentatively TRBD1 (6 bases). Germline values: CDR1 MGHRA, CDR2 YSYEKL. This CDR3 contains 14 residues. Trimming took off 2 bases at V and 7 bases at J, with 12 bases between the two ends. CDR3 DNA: TGCGCCAGCAGCCAAACAGGGACGGGGCAGCCCCAGCATTTT. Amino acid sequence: CASSQTGTGQPQHF.

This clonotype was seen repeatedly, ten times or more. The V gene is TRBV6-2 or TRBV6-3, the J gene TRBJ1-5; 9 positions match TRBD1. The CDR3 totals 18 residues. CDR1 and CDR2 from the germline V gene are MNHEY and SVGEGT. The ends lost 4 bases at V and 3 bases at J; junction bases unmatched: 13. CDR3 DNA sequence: TGTGCCAGCAGTTTTTGGAAACCCGGGACAGGGTACAATCAGCCCCAGCATTTT. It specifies CASSFWKPGTGYNQPQHF.

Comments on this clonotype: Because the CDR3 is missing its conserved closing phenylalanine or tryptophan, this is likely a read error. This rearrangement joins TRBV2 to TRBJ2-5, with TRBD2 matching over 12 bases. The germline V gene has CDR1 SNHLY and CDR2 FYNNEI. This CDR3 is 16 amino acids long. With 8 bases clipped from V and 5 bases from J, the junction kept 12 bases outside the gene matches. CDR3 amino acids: CASGSGLAGRFETQYL. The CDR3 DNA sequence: TGTGCCAGCGGGTCAGGACTAGCGGGGAGGTTCGAGACCCAGTACCTC.

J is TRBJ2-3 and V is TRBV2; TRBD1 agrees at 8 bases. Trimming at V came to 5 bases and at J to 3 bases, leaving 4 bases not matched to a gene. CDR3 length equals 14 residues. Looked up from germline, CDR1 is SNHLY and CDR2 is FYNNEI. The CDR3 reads CASSLRGQTDTQYF. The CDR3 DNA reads TGTGCCAGCAGTCTCAGGGGGCAAACAGATACGCAGTATTTT.

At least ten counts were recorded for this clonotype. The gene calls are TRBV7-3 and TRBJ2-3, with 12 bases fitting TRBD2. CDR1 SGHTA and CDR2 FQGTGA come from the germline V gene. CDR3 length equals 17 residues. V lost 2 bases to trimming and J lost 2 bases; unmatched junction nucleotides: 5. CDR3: CASSLVGLAGFTDTQYF. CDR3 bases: TGTGCCAGCAGCTTAGTAGGACTAGCGGGGTTCACAGATACGCAGTATTTT. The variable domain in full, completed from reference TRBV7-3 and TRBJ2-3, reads GAGVSQTPSNKVTEKGKYVELRCDPISGHTALYWYRQSLGQGPEFLIYFQGTGAADDSGLPNDRFFAVRPEGSVSTLKIQRTERGDSAVYLCASSLVGLAGFTDTQYFGPGTRLTVL.

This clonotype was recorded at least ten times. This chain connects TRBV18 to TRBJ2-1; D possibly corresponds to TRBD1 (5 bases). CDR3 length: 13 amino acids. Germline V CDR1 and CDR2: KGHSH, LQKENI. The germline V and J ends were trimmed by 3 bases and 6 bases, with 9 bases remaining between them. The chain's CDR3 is CASSPPGSNEQFF. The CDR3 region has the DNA TGTGCCAGCTCACCTCCAGGGTCCAATGAGCAGTTCTTC.